This TCR beta chain was sequenced in a study of blood T cell repertoires in COVID-19. Study in general: The cDNA or gDNA used as material had been derived from T cells, B-cell-depleted T cells, or PBMCs.

Clones were read by immunoSEQ multiplex PCR, and TCRdb kept only the in-frame ones, dropping some. The sample carries fewer than 40,000 clones, around 85% recorded once. Germline V lookup: CDR1 LGHDT, CDR2 YNNKEL (reference sequence). This CDR3 region has 15 residues. V shed 3 bases, J shed 5 bases, and the junction held 9 bases outside the gene matches. Sequences were obtained from peripheral blood. V usage is TRBV3-1 (or the pseudogene TRBV3-2) and J usage is TRBJ2-7, with 8 bases that match TRBD1. The source of this sequence is a man aged 70 or older with COVID-19, enrolled during active disease. The CDR3 nucleotides are TGTGCCAGCAGCCATTTTACCACAGGGGGTAACGAGCAGTACTTC. Translated, it gives CASSHFTTGGNEQYF.